This TCR beta chain was recorded in a study of OX40 agonist ivuxolimab in advanced cancers. Study summary: Hepatocellular carcinoma, melanoma, renal cell or head and neck cancer affected the dose-escalation patients. Prior anti-PD-1, anti-PD-L1 or anti-CTLA-4 therapy was allowed; less than 45% had some. Subjects had a mean age of roughly 57 years, with a range of roughly 20 to 80; roughly 83% were male.

The table came from immunoSEQ multiplex PCR; TCRdb's copy has only in-frame clones and leaves some out. The top ten clones hold over 9.5% of a sample with tens of thousands of clones, 90% of them seen once. CDR3 length equals 14 residues. V was pared by 7 bases and J by 4 bases, with 14 bases between. Germline V gene lookup returns CDR1 LNHDA and CDR2 SQIVND (reference sequence). The source was CD4+ or CD8+ T cells sorted from blood, collected in a trial of the OX40 agonist ivuxolimab. The receptor comes from an adult with an advanced solid tumor such as melanoma, head and neck, liver or kidney cancer. The rearrangement joins TRBV19 to TRBJ1-5, with a possible D match to TRBD1 (6 bases). The CDR3 sequence: CASTLTGLNQPQHF. In DNA, the CDR3 is TGTGCCAGTACCCTGACAGGCCTTAATCAGCCCCAGCATTTT.